The 7 T cell receptor beta chains below all came from one sample that was sequenced in a study of blood T cell repertoires in COVID-19. Assay used: immunoSEQ multiplex PCR; TCRdb lists only in-frame clones, some missing. In the table there are over 120,000 clones, roughly four fifths of which are singletons. The sequencing sample was made of PBMCs or T cells enriched from blood (not recorded which). The origin of the receptors is a man aged 45 to 65 who had recovered from COVID-19.

This clone appeared once. The chain recombines TRBV5-1 with TRBJ2-2, with 9 bases matching TRBD2. The germline CDR1 and CDR2 sequences are SGHRS and YFSETQ. The CDR3 has 15 amino acids. V was clipped by 5 bases and J by 2 bases; unmatched bases: 4. The CDR3 reads CASSSGGHNTGELFF. DNA for the CDR3: TGCGCCAGCAGTAGCGGGGGCCACAACACCGGGGAGCTGTTTTTT.

This clone was observed a few times. The chain carries TRBV28 and TRBJ1-1, with 7 bases fitting TRBD1. V dropped 5 bases and J dropped 10; count of bases not matched to a gene: 13. The CDR3 spans 14 residues. The germline V gene encodes CDR1 MDHEN and CDR2 SYDVKM. In nucleotides, the CDR3 is TGTGCCAGCAGTCCCCCCGACAGGGTCTTTTTAGCTTTCTTT. This encodes CASSPPDRVFLAFF.

This clone rates as medium-sized. This chain uses TRBV7-3 with TRBJ1-2, with 9 bases that match TRBD1. Germline CDR1 reads SGHTA; CDR2 reads FQGTGA. The CDR3 loop spans 13 amino acids. Trimming at V came to 5 bases and at J to 4 bases, leaving 2 bases not matched to a gene. CDR3 in DNA: TGTGCCAGCAGCCCGGGACAGGGCTATGGCTACACCTTC. Encoded protein: CASSPGQGYGYTF.

The chain employs TRBV4-1 and TRBJ2-1; the match to TRBD2 covers 15 bases. CDR3 length: 15 amino acids. V trimming: 3 bases; J trimming: 15 bases; junction bases outside the gene matches: 9. Germline CDR1 and CDR2: MGHRA and YSYEKL. CDR3 sequence: CASSQGGLAGGPWFF. The CDR3 coding sequence is TGCGCCAGCAGCCAGGGAGGACTAGCGGGGGGGCCTTGGTTCTTC.

The V call is TRBV5-1, the J call TRBJ2-5; 10 nucleotides agree with TRBD2. The CDR3 totals 16 residues. Germline V gives CDR1 SGHRS, CDR2 YFSETQ. V shed 3 bases and J 2 bases; nucleotides not matched to a gene: 7. This chain's CDR3 is CASSSRLAGSQETQYF. The CDR3 DNA follows: TGCGCCAGCAGCTCCCGACTAGCGGGTTCTCAAGAGACCCAGTACTTC. The variable domain in full, with the rest retrieved from reference TRBV5-1 and TRBJ2-5, is KAGVTQTPRYLIKTRGQQVTLSCSPISGHRSVSWYQQTPGQGLQFLFEYFSETQRNKGNFPGRFSGRQFSNSRSEMNVSTLELGDSALYLCASSSRLAGSQETQYFGPGTRLLVL.

V usage is TRBV9 and J usage is TRBJ2-2, with D possibly matching TRBD2 (6 bases). CDR1 and CDR2 from the germline V gene are SGDLS and YYNGEE. The germline V and J ends were trimmed by 0 bases and 3 bases, with 15 bases remaining between them. The length of the CDR3 is 17 residues. CDR3: CASSVGSETSYTGELFF. DNA for the CDR3: TGTGCCAGCAGCGTAGGTAGTGAGACTAGTTACACCGGGGAGCTGTTTTTT.

J is TRBJ1-1 and V is TRBV28; D is possibly TRBD1 (5 bases). V gave up 2 bases and J gave up 6 bases, with 10 bases separating them. Germline V gene sequence: CDR1 MDHEN, CDR2 SYDVKM. There are 13 residues in the CDR3. CDR3 loop: CASSLTQGAEAFF. DNA of the CDR3: TGTGCCAGCAGTTTAACTCAAGGGGCTGAAGCTTTCTTT.